What follows describes a single T cell receptor beta chain. With V trimmed by 5 bases and J by 6 bases, 13 bases remained unmatched. The germline gives CDR1 MRHNA, CDR2 SNTAGT. The CDR3 is 16 residues long. The data originate from a study of Graves' ophthalmopathy and Graves' hyperthyroidism. The study amplified TCR beta CDR3 regions using RNA transcripts. Second-round multiplex PCR came after a first-round RT-PCR that employed HTBI primers. TCRdb reprocessed the multiplex PCR reads via MiXCR and lists one record per CDR3 protein. Seen here are fewer than 350,000 distinct CDR3 sequences, 15% to 20% observed once, and the top ten hold 9% to 15%.

Sequencing input: peripheral blood. The clonotype originates from an adult man with Graves' ophthalmopathy. The chain uses TRBV6-4 and TRBJ2-5; 9 bases agree with TRBD1. This CDR3 is CASSQPRDRVTKTQYF. CDR3 sequence (DNA): TGTGCCAGCAGTCAACCCCGGGACAGGGTAACAAAGACCCAGTACTTC.